This TCR beta chain was captured by sequencing in a study of T cell repertoires in cytomegalovirus infection. V lost 2 bases, J lost 2 bases, and 11 bases lay in between. Germline assignment: CDR1 SGHVS and CDR2 FNYEAQ. This CDR3 contains 15 residues. The table lists this clonotype with many counts. TCRdb called the reads again in MiXCR, with one record for every CDR3 protein. The repertoire has over 150,000 distinct CDR3 sequences, about a sixth of them found once; the top ten carry under 30%. The receptor was isolated from a human donor in good health (CMV status not recorded). Some clones in this sample may be carry-over from other donors' samples. The rearrangement links TRBV7-6 to TRBJ2-3, with D perhaps matching TRBD2 (6 bases). Sequenced: CD8+ T cells from PBMCs. CDR3 in amino acids: CASSLSGGPTDTQYF. The CDR3 DNA sequence: TGTGCCAGCAGCTTAAGTGGAGGGCCCACAGATACGCAGTATTTT.